Described below is a single TCR beta chain sequence and its context. Trimming shortened V by 4 bases and J by 6 bases, and 13 bases separated the two germline ends. Germline-derived CDR1 and CDR2 are LNHNV and YYDKDF (reference sequence). The CDR3 is made up of 13 amino acids. The sample comes from a study of shared T cell receptors in the human thymus. Using immunoSEQ multiplex PCR, the repertoire was profiled, and TCRdb retains in-frame clones only, with some absent. The sample carries approximately 660,000 clones, approximately 88% recorded once. This same sample was also part of a study on human thymus T cells. From that study: It was healthy Finnish infants having corrective surgery for congenital heart defects who were the donors. Thymic repertoires of unrelated individuals were reported in related research to overlap highly.

Sequenced sample: thymocytes. The receptor's source is a boy under two years old with a congenital heart defect. The chain has TRBV15 and TRBJ2-7; TRBD1 might be the D (5 bases). CDR3 sequence reads: CATSTTGRTEQYF. As DNA, the CDR3 is TGTGCCACCAGCACAACAGGACGGACCGAGCAGTACTTC.